This TCR beta chain was found in a study of regulatory T cells in long-lasting Graves disease. This CDR3 is 16 amino acids long. V was trimmed by 0 bases and J by 4 bases, leaving 16 bases between them. Germline V lookup: CDR1 MNHEY, CDR2 SVGEGT. Building the TCR beta libraries relied on iRepertoire HTBI primers, and CDR3 regions underwent Arm-PCR. TCRdb re-analysed the multiplex PCR reads in MiXCR, keeping a single row per CDR3 protein. This table holds 500,000 to 800,000 distinct CDR3 sequences, around 30% found once. As to time point: persistent/refractory GD, antithyroid drugs over 5 years with positive TRAb. Scientists built the TCR library using RNA that was extracted from PBMCs. Patients were from an endocrinology department in Xi'an, China.

This clonotype originated in a female donor with Graves disease. This chain links TRBV6-2 or TRBV6-3 with TRBJ2-7; D assignment may be TRBD1 or TRBD2 (5 bases each). The sequencing here drew on peripheral blood mononuclear cells (PBMCs), taken when the disease was refractory, from a patient treated with antithyroid drugs. CDR3 nucleotide sequence: TGTGCCAGCAGTTACTCCCGGGACCATTCCCTTTACGAGCAGTACTTC. Encoded protein: CASSYSRDHSLYEQYF.